The clone carrying this T cell receptor beta chain was seen many times. Its antigen remains unidentified. The CDR3 sequence is 16 residues long. Trimming at V came to 3 bases and at J to 4 bases, leaving 4 bases not matched to a gene. Germline V CDR1 and CDR2: KGHSH, LQKENI. This sample was included in a study of early T cells in non-severe SARS-CoV-2 infection. Study at large: Sequencing input comprised bulk RNA from unsorted whole blood; chain pairing was not available. General observations from the study: Lookups in VDJdb leaned toward anti-spike CD8 responses and missed private and CD4 specificities.

Separate cDNA molecules each had unique molecular identifiers attached to them. TCRdb used MiXCR to reprocess the 5' RACE reads, holding one entry per CDR3 protein. The profile shows more than 20,000 distinct CDR3 sequences, around 4.5% of them singletons. J is TRBJ2-1 and V is TRBV18; 12 bases fit TRBD2. The TCR was taken from an adult who was a healthcare worker with PCR-confirmed SARS-CoV-2 infection or an uninfected control (not recorded which). Material: whole blood. CDR3 sequence reads: CASSPWTSGDYNEQFF. DNA for the CDR3: TGTGCCAGCTCACCCTGGACTAGCGGGGATTACAATGAGCAGTTCTTC.